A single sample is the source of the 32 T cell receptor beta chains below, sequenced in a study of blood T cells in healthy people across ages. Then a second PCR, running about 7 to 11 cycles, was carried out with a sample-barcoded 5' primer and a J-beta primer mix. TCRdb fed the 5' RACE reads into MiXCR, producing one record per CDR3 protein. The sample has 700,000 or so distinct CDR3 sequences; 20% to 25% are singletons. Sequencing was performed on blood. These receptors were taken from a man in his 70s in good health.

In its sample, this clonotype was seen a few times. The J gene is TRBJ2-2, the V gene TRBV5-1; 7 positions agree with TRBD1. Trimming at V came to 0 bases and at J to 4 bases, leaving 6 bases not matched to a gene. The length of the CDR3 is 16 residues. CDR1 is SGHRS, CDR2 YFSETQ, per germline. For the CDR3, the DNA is TGCGCCAGCAGCTTGGGGGGGACAGAGCTCACCGGGGAGCTGTTTTTT. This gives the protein CASSLGGTELTGELFF.

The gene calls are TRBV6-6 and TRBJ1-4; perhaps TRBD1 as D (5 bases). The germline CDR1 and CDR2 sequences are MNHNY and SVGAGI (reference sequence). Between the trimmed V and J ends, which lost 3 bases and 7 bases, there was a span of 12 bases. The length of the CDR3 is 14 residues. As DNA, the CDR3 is TGTGCCAGCAGTTATTTAGAGGGGCGTGAAAAACTGTTTTTT. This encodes CASSYLEGREKLFF.

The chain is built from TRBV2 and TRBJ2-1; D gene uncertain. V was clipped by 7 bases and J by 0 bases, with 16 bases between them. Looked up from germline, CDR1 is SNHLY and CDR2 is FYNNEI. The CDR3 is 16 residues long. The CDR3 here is CASTTLGPRSYNEQFF. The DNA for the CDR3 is TGTGCCAGCACTACCCTAGGTCCCCGCTCCTACAATGAGCAGTTCTTC.

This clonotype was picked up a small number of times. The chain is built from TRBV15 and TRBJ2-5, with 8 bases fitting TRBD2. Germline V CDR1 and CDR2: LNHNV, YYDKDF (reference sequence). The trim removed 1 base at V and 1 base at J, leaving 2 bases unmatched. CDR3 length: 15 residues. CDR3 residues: CATSRVGGVQETQYF. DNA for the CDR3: TGTGCCACCAGCAGAGTCGGGGGGGTCCAAGAGACCCAGTACTTC.

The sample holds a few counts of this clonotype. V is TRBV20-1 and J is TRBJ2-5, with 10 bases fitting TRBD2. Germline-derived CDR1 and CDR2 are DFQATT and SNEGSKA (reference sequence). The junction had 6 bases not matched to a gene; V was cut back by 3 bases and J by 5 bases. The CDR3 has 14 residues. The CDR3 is CSARASGSGETQYF. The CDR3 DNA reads TGCAGTGCTAGGGCTAGCGGGAGCGGGGAGACCCAGTACTTC.

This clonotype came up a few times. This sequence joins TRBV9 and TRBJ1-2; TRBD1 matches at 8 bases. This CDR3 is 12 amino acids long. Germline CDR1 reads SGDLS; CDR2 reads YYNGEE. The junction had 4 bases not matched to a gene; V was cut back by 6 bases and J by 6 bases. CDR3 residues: CASMDRVNGYTF. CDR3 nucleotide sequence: TGTGCCAGCATGGACAGGGTGAATGGCTACACCTTC.

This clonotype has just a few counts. This chain's CDR3 is CASSLGGTSGAYNEQFF. For the CDR3, the DNA is TGTGCCAGCAGCTTAGGTGGGACTAGCGGGGCGTACAATGAGCAGTTCTTC. The chain links TRBV7-2 to TRBJ2-1; TRBD2 matches 13 bases. This CDR3 has 17 amino acids. V was clipped by 1 base and J by 4 bases; unmatched bases: 4. Germline V lookup: CDR1 SGHTA, CDR2 FQGNSA.

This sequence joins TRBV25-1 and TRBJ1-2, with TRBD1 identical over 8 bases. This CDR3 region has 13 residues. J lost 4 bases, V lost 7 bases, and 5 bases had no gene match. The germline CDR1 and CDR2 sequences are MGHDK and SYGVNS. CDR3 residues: CASTMGTGYGYTF. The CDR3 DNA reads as TGTGCCAGCACCATGGGGACAGGCTATGGCTACACCTTC.

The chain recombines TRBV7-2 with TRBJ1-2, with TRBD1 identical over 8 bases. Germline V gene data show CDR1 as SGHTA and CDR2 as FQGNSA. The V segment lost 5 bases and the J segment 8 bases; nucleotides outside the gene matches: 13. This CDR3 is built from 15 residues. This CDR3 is CASSPGTGAVRGYTF. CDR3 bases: TGTGCCAGCAGCCCAGGGACAGGCGCCGTGCGAGGCTACACCTTC.

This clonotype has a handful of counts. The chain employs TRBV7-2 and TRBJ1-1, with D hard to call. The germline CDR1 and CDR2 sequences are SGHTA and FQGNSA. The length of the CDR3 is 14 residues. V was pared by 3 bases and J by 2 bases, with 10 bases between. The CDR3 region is CASSFGSPNTEAFF. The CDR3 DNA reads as TGTGCCAGCAGCTTTGGCAGCCCTAACACTGAAGCTTTCTTT.

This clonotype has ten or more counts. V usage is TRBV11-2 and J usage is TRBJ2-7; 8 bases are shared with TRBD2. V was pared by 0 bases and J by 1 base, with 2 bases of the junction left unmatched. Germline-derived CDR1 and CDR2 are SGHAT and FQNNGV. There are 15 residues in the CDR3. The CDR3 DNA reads TGTGCCAGCAGCTTAGAGGCTAGCGGGTCCTACGAGCAGTACTTC. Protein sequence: CASSLEASGSYEQYF. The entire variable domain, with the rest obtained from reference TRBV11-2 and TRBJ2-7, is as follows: EAGVAQSPRYKIIEKRQSVAFWCNPISGHATLYWYQQILGQGPKLLIQFQNNGVVDDSQLPKDRFSAERLKGVDSTLKIQPAKLEDSAVYLCASSLEASGSYEQYFGPGTRLTVT.

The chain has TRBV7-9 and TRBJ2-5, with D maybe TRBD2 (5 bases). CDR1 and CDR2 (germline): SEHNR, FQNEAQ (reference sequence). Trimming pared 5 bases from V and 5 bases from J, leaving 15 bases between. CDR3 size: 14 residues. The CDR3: CASSPILERETQYF. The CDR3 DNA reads TGTGCCAGCAGCCCCATATTGGAGCGGGAGACCCAGTACTTC.

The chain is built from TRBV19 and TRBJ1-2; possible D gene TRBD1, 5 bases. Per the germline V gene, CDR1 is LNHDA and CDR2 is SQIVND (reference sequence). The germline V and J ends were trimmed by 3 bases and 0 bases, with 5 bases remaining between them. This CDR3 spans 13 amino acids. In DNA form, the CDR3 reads TGTGCCAGTAGTATGGGGGCTAACTATGGCTACACCTTC. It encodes CASSMGANYGYTF.

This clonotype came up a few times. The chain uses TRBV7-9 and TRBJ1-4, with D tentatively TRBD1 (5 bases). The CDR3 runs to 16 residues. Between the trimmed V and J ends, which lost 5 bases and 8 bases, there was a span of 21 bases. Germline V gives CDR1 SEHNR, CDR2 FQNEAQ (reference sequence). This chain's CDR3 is CASSRGVSGVSEKLFF. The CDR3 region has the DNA TGTGCCAGCAGCCGGGGGGTCTCCGGGGTGTCGGAAAAACTGTTTTTT.

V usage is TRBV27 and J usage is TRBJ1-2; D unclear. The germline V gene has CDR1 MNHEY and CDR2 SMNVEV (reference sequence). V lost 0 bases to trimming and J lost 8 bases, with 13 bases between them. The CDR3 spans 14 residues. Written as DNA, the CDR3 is TGTGCCAGCAGTTTATCGGTAGGGTTTGGGGGCTACACCTTC. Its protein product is CASSLSVGFGGYTF.

CDR3 nucleotide sequence: TGTGCCAGCAGCGCTAGCGGGAGAAGGGAGACCCAGTACTTC. This translates into CASSASGRRETQYF. The rearrangement links TRBV11-3 to TRBJ2-5; 10 nucleotides line up with TRBD2. This CDR3 has 14 residues. The germline V gene has CDR1 SGHNT and CDR2 YENEEA. Unmatched junction bases numbered 5, after V lost 5 bases and J lost 5 bases.

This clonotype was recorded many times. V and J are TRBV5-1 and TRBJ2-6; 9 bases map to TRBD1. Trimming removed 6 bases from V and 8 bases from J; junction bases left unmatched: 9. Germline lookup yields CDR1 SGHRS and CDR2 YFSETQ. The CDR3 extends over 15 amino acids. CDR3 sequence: CASTQPGTGSNVLTF. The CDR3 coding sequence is TGCGCCAGCACACAGCCGGGGACAGGGTCCAACGTCCTGACTTTC.

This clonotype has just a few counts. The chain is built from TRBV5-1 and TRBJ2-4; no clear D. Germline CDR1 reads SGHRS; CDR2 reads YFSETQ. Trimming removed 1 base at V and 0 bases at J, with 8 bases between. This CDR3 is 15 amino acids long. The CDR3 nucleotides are TGCGCCAGCAGCTTGTCGAGTCTAGCCAAAAACATTCAGTACTTC. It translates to CASSLSSLAKNIQYF.

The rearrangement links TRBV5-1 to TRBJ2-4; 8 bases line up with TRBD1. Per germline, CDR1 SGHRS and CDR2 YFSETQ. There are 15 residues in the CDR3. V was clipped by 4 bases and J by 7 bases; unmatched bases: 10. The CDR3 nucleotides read TGCGCCAGCAGCACATCCGGACAGGGTGTCAACATTCAGTACTTC. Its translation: CASSTSGQGVNIQYF.

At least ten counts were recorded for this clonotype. CDR3 DNA: TGTGCCAGCAGCTTGGGGCCCGGGACAGGGGGCGAAAAACTGTTTTTT. Protein: CASSLGPGTGGEKLFF. This chain uses TRBV5-5 with TRBJ1-4; 12 bases align to TRBD1. Germline CDR1 reads SGHKS; CDR2 reads YYEKEE (reference sequence). CDR3 size: 16 residues. V dropped 0 bases and J dropped 8; count of bases not matched to a gene: 5.

The chain's CDR3 is CASSPLQASRGYTF. In nucleotides, the CDR3 is TGTGCCAGCAGCCCCTTACAGGCCTCTCGTGGCTACACCTTC. The genes are TRBV3-1 and TRBJ1-2, with D tentatively TRBD1 (5 bases). This CDR3 is 14 amino acids long. The V and J ends lost 4 bases and 7 bases respectively, with 16 bases between them. Germline loops: CDR1 LGHDT, CDR2 YNNKEL (reference sequence).

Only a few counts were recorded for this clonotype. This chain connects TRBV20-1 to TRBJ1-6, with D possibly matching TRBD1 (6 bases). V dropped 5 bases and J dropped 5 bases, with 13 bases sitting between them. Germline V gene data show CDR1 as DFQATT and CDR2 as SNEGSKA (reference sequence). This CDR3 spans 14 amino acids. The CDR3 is CSASGVWNNSPLHF. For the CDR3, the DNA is TGCAGTGCTTCAGGGGTTTGGAATAATTCACCCCTCCACTTT.

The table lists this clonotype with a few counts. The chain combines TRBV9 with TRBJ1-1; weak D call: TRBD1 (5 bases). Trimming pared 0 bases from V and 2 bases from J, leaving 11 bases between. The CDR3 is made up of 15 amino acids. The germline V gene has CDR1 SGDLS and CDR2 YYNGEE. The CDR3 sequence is CASSVGTGDNTEAFF. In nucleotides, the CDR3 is TGTGCCAGCAGCGTAGGAACAGGCGACAACACTGAAGCTTTCTTT.

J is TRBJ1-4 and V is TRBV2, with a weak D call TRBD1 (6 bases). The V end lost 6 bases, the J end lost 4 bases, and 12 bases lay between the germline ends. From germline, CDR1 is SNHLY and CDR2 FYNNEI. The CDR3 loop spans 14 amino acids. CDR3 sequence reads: CASRKDSLNEKLFF. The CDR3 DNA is TGTGCCAGCAGAAAGGACAGCCTTAATGAAAAACTGTTTTTT. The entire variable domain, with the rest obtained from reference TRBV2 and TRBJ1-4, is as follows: EPEVTQTPSHQVTQMGQEVILRCVPISNHLYFYWYRQILGQKVEFLVSFYNNEISEKSEIFDDQFSVERPDGSNFTLKIRSTKLEDSAMYFCASRKDSLNEKLFFGSGTQLSVL.

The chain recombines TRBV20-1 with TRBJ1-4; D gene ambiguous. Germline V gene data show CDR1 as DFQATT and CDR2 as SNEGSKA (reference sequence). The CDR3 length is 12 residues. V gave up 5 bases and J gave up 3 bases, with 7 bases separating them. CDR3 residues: CSAGRSNEKLFF. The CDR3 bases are TGCAGTGCTGGACGTTCTAATGAAAAACTGTTTTTT.

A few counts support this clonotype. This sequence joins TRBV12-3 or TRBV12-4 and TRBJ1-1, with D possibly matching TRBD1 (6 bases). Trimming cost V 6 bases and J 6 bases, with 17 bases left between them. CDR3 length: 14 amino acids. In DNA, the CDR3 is TGTGCCAGCAGCCCAGACAGGTTAACACCTGAAGCTTTCTTT. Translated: CASSPDRLTPEAFF.

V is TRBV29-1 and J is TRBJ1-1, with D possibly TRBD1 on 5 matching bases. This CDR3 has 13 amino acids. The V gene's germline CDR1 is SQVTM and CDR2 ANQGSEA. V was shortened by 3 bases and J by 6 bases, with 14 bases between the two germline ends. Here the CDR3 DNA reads TGCAGCGTTGATCCCTCTGGGGCATCTGAAGCTTTCTTT. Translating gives CSVDPSGASEAFF.

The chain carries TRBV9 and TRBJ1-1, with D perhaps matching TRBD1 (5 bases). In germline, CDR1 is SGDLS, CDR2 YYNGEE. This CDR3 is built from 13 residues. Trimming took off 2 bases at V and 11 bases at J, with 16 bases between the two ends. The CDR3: CASSVWGPGEAFF. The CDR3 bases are TGTGCCAGCAGCGTCTGGGGCCCCGGTGAGGCTTTCTTT.

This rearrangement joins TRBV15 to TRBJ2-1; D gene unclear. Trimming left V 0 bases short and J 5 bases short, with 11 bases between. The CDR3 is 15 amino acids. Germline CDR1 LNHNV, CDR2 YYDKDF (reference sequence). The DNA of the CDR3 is TGTGCCACCAGCAGAGAGGGTAGATTGAACAATGAGCAGTTCTTC. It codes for CATSREGRLNNEQFF.

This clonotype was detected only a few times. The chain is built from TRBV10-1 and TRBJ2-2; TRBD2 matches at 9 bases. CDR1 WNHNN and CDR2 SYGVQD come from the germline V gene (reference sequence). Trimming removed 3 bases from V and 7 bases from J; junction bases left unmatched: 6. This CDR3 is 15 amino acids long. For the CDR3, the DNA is TGCGCCAGCAGTGAACGCGGGGGGGCCGACGGGGAGCTGTTTTTT. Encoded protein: CASSERGGADGELFF.

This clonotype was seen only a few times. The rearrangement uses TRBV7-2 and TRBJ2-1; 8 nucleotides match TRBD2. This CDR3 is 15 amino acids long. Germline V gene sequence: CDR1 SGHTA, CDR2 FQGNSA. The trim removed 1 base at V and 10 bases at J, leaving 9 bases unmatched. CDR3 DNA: TGTGCCAGCAGCTTAGGGGCGGGAGGCCCCCGAGAGCAGTTCTTC. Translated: CASSLGAGGPREQFF.

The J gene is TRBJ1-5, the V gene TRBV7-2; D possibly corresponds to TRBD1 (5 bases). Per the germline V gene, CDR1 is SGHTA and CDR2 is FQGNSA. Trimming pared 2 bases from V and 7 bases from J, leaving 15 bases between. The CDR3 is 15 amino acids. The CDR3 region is CASSLSWGGWQPQHF. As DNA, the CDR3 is TGTGCCAGCAGCTTATCTTGGGGGGGATGGCAGCCCCAGCATTTT.